Given below is one T cell receptor beta chain in context. It lacks a known antigen. It has no much larger one-base neighbor in the sample; base qualities were not kept. The CDR3, from cysteine to phenylalanine, totals 13 residues. Only the CDR3 DNA is retained, 39 bases long and in frame from the first base. CDR1 and CDR2, looked up from the germline V gene (reference sequence), are SEHNR and FQNEAQ. Between the V and J ends, shortened by 6 bases and 1 base respectively, the junction contains 9 bases. Participants in the prospective study were aged about 18 to 89 years, lived in approximately 26 United States geographic areas, and enrolled through a virtual design. Cohort assignment in the prospective study relied on participant-reported clinical history from a screening survey and a study questionnaire. Exposed participants had been in contact, within 2 weeks of entering the study, with a person who had a PCR-confirmed or clinician-diagnosed case of COVID-19. In the prospective study, whole blood, serum and a nasopharyngeal or oropharyngeal swab were collected from each participant by mobile phlebotomists. Over a 2-month period, participants in the prospective study had the option of providing additional blood draws and questionnaires. Before DNA extraction, prospective study blood samples were shipped either frozen or at room temperature.

The immunoSEQ Assay, a bias-controlled multiplex PCR, was used to amplify TCRbeta CDR3 regions from genomic DNA. Regarding the original processing steps: Nucleated cell counts per sample were estimated from amplification of reference gene primers within the assay. To quantify the absolute abundance of each unique TCRbeta CDR3 rearrangement, sequence reads were collapsed and filtered. For each sample, productive Simpson clonality was calculated as the square root of Simpson's diversity index across productive rearrangements. Held by TCRdb, this immuneACCESS table contains in-frame sequences only and omits some clones. Under half of the omission traces to an unresolved V gene where checked; the cause of the rest is unknown. The V and J calls and clone size were taken over from that table, and D and trimming were inferred from the DNA. The sample contains around 400,000 clones, 80% to 95% of them found a single time. 0.86% of the sample rests with the top ten.

This entry is derived from a study of blood T cell repertoires in COVID-19 (dated by TCRdb to about 2020). Study-wide context: Collaborator samples came from the United States, Italy and Spain and covered acute and convalescent phases of COVID-19. The material from the prospective study consisted of cDNA or gDNA derived from T cells, B-cell-depleted T cells, or PBMCs. Deeply sampled blood TCRbeta repertoires from subjects exposed to, actively infected with, or recovered from COVID-19 were included in the dataset. The repertoires were released in a freely available public database meant as a resource for research on the immune response to SARS-CoV-2. Samples came from the ongoing ImmuneRACE study (first 160 participants) plus 1,254 subjects from 6 global collaborators. Sample metadata almost always included a de-identified subject ID, COVID-19 status, age in years and sex. HLA class I and class II types, where available, came from metadata supplied by the sample provider rather than from assay-based typing. Results and caveats for the whole study, not just this receptor: The amount of clinical and demographic metadata varied by source and participant and was provided uncurated.

The source material was PBMCs or T cells enriched from blood (not recorded which). This sequence was found in a woman aged 40 to 50 who had been exposed to COVID-19. The chain employs TRBV7-9 and TRBJ1-1, with the D gene call left open. The nucleotide sequence is TGTGCCAGCAGTCGAGAGGGGAACACTGAAGCTTTCTTT. It codes for CASSREGNTEAFF.